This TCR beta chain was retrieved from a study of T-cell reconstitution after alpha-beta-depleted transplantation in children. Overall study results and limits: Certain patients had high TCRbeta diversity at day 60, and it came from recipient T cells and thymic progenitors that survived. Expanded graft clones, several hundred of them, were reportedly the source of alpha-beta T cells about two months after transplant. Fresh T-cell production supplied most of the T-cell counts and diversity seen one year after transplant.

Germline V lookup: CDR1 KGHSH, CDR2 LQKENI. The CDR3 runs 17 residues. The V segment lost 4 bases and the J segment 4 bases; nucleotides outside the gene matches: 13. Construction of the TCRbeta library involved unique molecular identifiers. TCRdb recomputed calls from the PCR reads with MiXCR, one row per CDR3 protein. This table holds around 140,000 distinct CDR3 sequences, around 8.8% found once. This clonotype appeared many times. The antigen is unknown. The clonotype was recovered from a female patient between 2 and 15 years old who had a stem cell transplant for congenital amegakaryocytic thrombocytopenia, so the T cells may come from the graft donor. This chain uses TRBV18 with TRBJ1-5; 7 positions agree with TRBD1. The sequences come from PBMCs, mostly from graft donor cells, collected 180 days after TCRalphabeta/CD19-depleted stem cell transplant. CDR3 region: CASSHTVLTGRNQPQHF. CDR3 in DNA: TGTGCCAGCTCACATACCGTCCTGACAGGGCGGAATCAGCCCCAGCATTTT.